These T cell receptor beta chains were read from a single sample in a study of graft-versus-host responses after intestinal transplantation. The table came from immunoSEQ multiplex PCR; TCRdb's copy has only in-frame clones and leaves some out. The sample records about 100,000 clones, more than 80% being singletons. Here the sequenced sample was PBMCs, taken just under 460 days after intestinal transplant. The receptors were gathered from a human patient who received an intestinal transplant, so some T cells may come from the graft donor. CDR3s leave out the opening cysteine and the closing phenylalanine or tryptophan. The D gene is left open where the match is weak.

>TRBV19|TRBJ2-3|TRBD1
ASSIGQGADTQY
>TRBV5-4|TRBJ1-1|NA
ASSGGLNTEAF
>TRBV7-9|TRBJ1-5|NA
ASSPPNQPQH
>TRBV19|TRBJ1-5|NA
ASNRAGQPQH
>TRBV7-9|TRBJ2-7|NA
ASSLAVRGEQY
>TRBV4-2|TRBJ1-5|TRBD1
ASSQEGQVSNQPQH
>TRBV14|TRBJ2-7|TRBD1
ASSPRTGDPYEQY
>TRBV4-1|TRBJ1-1|NA
ASSQDPVVAWAF
>TRBV4-1|TRBJ2-2|NA
ASSQEGLYTGELF
>TRBV19|TRBJ1-1|NA
ASSILDPNTEAF
>TRBV10-1|TRBJ1-2|NA
ASSESMFGGYT
>TRBV6-5|TRBJ2-2|TRBD1
ASSRGDRGFGELF
>TRBV18|TRBJ1-1|NA
ASSLYRGLNTEAF
>TRBV2|TRBJ2-2|TRBD1
ASDRQGRDTGELF
>TRBV7-3|TRBJ2-3|NA
ASSLILTDTQY
>TRBV11-2|TRBJ2-7|NA
ASSPPRTPYEQY
>TRBV11-2|TRBJ1-4|NA
ASSLVGGWHNEKLF
>TRBV15|TRBJ2-7|NA
ATSTSRGTPYEQY
>TRBV4-1|TRBJ2-7|NA
ASSQTDGSSYEQY
>TRBV6-5|TRBJ1-3|NA
ASSYGRGNTIY
>TRBV7-9|TRBJ1-1|TRBD1
ASSPQDREEAF
>TRBV13|TRBJ2-7|NA
ASSPRVSAHEQY
>TRBV7-9|TRBJ2-3|NA
ASSSRSGDSTDTQY
>TRBV19|TRBJ1-6|TRBD1
ASSPHHRGRMRALH
>TRBV4-1|TRBJ2-3|NA
AAGGGVTDTQY
>TRBV25-1|TRBJ2-5|NA
ASSPGTTFQETQY
>TRBV2|TRBJ2-3|NA
ASTASPTDTQY
>TRBV5-4|TRBJ1-3|NA
ASSTQGGGNTIY